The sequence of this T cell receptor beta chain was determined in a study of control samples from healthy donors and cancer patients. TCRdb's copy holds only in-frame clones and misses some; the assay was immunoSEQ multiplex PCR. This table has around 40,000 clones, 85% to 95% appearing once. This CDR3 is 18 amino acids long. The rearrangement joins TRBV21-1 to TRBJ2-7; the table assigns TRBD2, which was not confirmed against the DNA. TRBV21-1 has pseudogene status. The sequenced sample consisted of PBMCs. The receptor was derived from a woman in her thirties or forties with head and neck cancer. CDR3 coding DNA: TGTGCCAGCAGCAACGGACGTTCGCGGAGGGCCTATAGGTACGAGCAGTACTTC. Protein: CASSNGRSRRAYRYEQYF.